The clone carrying this T cell receptor (beta chain) was picked up many times. No antigen is known for it. This entry is derived from a study of breast tumors, draining lymph nodes, adjacent tissues. The study's findings and limits: Tumor and nontumor repertoires were significantly more similar in luminal-like than in basal-like breast cancer. Data only fit, rather than demonstrated, lymph node origin of most tumor T cells.

Germline V gene lookup returns CDR1 SEHNR and CDR2 FQNEAQ (reference sequence). The length of the CDR3 is 13 residues. Trimming took off 2 bases at V and 10 bases at J, with 14 bases between the two ends. In TCRdb, the multiplex PCR reads were re-called with MiXCR into one record per CDR3 protein. The sample holds 21,000 or so distinct CDR3 sequences; 41% are singletons and the top ten take 24%. Sequenced sample: breast tumor tissue. This TCR was recovered from a female donor with breast cancer. Some clones in this sample may be carry-over from other donors' samples. The V and J genes are TRBV7-9 and TRBJ1-2; D unresolved. CDR3 residues: CASSLFEEADYTF. The DNA for the CDR3 is TGTGCCAGCAGCTTATTTGAGGAGGCGGACTACACCTTC.